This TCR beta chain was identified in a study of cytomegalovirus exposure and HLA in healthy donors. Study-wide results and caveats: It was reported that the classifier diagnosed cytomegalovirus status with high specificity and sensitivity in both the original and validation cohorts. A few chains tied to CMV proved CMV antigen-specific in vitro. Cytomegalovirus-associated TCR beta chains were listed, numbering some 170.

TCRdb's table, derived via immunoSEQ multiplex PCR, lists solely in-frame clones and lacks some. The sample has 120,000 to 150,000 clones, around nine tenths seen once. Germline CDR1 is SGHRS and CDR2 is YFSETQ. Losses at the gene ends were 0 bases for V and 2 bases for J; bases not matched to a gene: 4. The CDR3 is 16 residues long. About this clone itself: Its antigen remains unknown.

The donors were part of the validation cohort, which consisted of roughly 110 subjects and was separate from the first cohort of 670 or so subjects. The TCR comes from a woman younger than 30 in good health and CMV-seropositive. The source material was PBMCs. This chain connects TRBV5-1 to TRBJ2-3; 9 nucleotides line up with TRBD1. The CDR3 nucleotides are TGCGCCAGCAGCTTGGTGACAGGGGGTATCACAGATACGCAGTATTTT. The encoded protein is CASSLVTGGITDTQYF.